What follows describes a single T cell receptor beta chain. Assay used: immunoSEQ multiplex PCR; TCRdb lists only in-frame clones, some missing. The sample holds around 200,000 clones, around 88% seen once. The sample is drawn from a study of T cell responses to AZD1222 COVID-19 vaccine. CDR3 length: 14 amino acids. Looked up from germline, CDR1 is SNHLY and CDR2 is FYNNEI. V lost 7 bases and J 2 bases, leaving 14 bases between the germline ends. The receptor was isolated from an adult in good health. The gene calls are TRBV2 and TRBJ1-2, with D unresolved. The sequences come from peripheral blood, collected on day 0 of AZD1222 vaccination. The CDR3 spells CASKRVPSNYGYTF. The CDR3, as DNA: TGTGCCAGCAAGAGGGTACCTAGCAACTATGGCTACACCTTC.